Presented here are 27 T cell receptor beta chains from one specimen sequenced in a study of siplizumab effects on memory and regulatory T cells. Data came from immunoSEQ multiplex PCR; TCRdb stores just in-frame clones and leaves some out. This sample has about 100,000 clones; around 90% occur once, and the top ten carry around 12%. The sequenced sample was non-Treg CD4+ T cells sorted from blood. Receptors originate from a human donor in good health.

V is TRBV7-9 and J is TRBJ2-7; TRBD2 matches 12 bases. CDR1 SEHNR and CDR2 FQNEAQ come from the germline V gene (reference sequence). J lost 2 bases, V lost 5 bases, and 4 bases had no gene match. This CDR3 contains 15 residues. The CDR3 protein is CASSPSGRDTYEQYF. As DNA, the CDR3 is TGTGCCAGCAGCCCTAGCGGGAGGGATACCTACGAGCAGTACTTC.

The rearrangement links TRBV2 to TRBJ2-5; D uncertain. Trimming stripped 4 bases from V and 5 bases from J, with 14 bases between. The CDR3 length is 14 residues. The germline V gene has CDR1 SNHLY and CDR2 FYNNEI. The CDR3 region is CASSGGERRETQYF. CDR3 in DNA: TGTGCCAGCAGTGGCGGCGAGAGGCGGGAGACCCAGTACTTC.

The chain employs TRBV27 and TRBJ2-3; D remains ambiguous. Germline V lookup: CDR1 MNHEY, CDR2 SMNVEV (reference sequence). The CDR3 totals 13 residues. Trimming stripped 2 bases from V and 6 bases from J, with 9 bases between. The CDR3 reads CASSLRRYDTQYF. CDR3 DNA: TGTGCCAGCAGTTTAAGGAGATACGATACGCAGTATTTT.

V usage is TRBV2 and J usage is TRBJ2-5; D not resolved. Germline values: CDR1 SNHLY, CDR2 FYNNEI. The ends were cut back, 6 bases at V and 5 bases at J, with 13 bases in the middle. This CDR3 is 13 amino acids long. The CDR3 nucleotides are TGTGCCAGCAGCGAGAACGTTCTTGAGACCCAGTACTTC. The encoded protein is CASSENVLETQYF.

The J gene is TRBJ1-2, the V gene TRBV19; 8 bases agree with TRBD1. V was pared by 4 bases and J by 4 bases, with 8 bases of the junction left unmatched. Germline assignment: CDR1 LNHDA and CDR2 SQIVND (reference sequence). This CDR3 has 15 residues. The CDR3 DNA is TGTGCCAGTAGTAAACTGGGACAGGTGTTCTATGGCTACACCTTC. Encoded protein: CASSKLGQVFYGYTF.

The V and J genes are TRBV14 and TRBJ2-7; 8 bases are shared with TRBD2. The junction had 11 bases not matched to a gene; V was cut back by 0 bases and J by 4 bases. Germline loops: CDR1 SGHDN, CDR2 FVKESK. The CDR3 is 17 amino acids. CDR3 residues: CASSQEGTTTGGYEQYF. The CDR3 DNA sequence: TGTGCCAGCAGCCAAGAAGGGACTACCACGGGAGGGTACGAGCAGTACTTC.

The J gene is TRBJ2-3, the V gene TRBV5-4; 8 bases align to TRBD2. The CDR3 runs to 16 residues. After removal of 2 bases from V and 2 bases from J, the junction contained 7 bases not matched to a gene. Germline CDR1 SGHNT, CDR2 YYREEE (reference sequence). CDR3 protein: CASSLAGVPHTDTQYF. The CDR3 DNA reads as TGTGCCAGCAGCTTAGCGGGGGTCCCCCACACAGATACGCAGTATTTT.

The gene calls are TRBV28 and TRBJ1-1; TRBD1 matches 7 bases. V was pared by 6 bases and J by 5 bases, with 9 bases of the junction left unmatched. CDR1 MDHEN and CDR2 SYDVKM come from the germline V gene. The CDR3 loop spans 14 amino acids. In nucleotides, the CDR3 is TGTGCCAGCAGCCAAGACAGGGAAGGAACTGAAGCTTTCTTT. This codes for CASSQDREGTEAFF.

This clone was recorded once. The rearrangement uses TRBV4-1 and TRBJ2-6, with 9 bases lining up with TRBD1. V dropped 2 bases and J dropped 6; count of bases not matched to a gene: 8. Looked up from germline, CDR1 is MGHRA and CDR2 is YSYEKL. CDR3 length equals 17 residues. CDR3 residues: CASSQLIQGASANVLTF. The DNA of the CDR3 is TGCGCCAGCAGCCAATTGATACAGGGGGCATCGGCCAACGTCCTGACTTTC.

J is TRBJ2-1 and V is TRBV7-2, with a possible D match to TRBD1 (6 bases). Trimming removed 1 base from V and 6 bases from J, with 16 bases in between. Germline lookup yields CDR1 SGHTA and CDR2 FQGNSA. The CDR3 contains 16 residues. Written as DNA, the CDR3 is TGTGCCAGCAGCTTAGGAGGGGTAGGGGGTCGCAATGAGCAGTTCTTC. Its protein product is CASSLGGVGGRNEQFF.

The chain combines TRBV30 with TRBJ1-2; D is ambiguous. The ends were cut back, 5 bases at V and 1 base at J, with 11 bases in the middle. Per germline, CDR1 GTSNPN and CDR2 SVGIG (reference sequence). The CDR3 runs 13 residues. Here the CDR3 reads CAWSRDFNYGYTF. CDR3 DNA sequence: TGTGCCTGGTCTCGAGACTTTAACTATGGCTACACCTTC.

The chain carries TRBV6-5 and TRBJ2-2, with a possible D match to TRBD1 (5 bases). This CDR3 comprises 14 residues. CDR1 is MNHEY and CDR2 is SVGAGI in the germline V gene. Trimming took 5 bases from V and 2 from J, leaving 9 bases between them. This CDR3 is CASSTRVNTGELFF. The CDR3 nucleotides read TGTGCCAGCAGTACCAGGGTAAACACCGGGGAGCTGTTTTTT.

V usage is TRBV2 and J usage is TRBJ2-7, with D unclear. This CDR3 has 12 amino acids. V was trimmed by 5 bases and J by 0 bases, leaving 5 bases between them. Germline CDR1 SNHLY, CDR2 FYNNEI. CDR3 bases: TGTGCCAGCAGTACCCACTCCTACGAGCAGTACTTC. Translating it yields CASSTHSYEQYF.

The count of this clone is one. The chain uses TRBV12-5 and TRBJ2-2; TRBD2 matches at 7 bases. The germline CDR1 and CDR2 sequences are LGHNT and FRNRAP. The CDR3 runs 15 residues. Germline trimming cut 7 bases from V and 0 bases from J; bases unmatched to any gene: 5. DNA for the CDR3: TGTGCTAGTGTCTTAAGCGGGACGAACACCGGGGAGCTGTTTTTT. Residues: CASVLSGTNTGELFF.

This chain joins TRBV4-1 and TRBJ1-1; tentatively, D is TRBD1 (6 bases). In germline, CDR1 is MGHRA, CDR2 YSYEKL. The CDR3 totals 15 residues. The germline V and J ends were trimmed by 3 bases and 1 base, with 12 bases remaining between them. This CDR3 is CASSHALGQNTEAFF. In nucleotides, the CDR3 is TGCGCCAGCAGCCACGCCCTGGGACAGAACACTGAAGCTTTCTTT.

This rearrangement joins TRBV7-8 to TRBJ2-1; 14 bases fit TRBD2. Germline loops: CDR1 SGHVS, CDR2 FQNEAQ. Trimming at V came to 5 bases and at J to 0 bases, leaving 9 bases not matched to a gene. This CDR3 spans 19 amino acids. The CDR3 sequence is CASSTRTSGRTISYNEQFF. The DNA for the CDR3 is TGTGCCAGCAGCACCCGGACTAGCGGGAGGACTATCTCCTACAATGAGCAGTTCTTC.

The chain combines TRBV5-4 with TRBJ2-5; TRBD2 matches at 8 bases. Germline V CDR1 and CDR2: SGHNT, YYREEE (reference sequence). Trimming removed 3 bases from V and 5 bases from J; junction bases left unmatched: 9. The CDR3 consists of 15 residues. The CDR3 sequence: CASSSRAGAGETQYF. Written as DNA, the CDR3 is TGTGCCAGCAGCTCACGAGCGGGAGCGGGGGAGACCCAGTACTTC.

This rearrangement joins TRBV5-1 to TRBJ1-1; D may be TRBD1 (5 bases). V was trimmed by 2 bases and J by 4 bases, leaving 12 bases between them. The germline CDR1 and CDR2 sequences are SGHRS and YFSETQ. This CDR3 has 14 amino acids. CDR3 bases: TGCGCCAGCAGCTTAGGCAGGGCTGCCACTGAAGCTTTCTTT. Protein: CASSLGRAATEAFF.

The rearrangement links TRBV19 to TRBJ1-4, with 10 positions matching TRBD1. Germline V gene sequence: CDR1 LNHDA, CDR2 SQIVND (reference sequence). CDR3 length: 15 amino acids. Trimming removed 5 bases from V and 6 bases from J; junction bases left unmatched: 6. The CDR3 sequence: CASSLTGGAYEKLFF. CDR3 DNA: TGTGCCAGTAGTTTGACAGGGGGCGCTTATGAAAAACTGTTTTTT.

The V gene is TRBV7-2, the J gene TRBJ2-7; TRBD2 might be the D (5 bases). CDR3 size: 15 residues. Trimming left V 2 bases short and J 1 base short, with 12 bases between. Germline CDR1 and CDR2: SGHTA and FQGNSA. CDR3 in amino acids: CASSLRGTLSYEQYF. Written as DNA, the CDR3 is TGTGCCAGCAGCTTACGGGGTACGCTTTCCTACGAGCAGTACTTC.

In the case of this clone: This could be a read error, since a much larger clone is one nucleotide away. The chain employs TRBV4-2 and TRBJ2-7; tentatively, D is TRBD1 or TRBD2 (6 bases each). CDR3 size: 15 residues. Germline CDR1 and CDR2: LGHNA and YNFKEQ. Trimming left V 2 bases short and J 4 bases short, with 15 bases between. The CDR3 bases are TGTGCCAGCAGCCAAAAATTGCAGGGGAGGTACGAGCAGTACTTC. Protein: CASSQKLQGRYEQYF.

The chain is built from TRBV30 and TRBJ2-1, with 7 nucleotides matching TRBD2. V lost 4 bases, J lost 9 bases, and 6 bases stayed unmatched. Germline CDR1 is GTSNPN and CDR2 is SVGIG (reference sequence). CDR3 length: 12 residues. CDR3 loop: CAWKGGPGEQFF. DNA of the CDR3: TGTGCCTGGAAGGGAGGGCCAGGTGAGCAGTTCTTC.

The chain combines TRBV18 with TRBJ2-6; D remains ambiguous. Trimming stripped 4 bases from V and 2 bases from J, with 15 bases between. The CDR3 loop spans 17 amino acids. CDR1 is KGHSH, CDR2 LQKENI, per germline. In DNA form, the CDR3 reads TGTGCCAGCTCACGGTATGGGCTTAGAACTGGGGCCAACGTCCTGACTTTC. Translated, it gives CASSRYGLRTGANVLTF.

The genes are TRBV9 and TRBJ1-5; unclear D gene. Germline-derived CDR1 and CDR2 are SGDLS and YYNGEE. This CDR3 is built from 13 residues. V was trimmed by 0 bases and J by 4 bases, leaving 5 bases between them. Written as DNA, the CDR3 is TGTGCCAGCAGCGTAGTTCCGAATCAGCCCCAGCATTTT. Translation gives CASSVVPNQPQHF.

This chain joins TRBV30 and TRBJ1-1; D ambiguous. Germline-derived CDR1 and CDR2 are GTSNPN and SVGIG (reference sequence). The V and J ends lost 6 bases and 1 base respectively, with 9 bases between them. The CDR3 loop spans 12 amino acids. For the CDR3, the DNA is TGTGCCTGCAGACACCAGAACACTGAAGCTTTCTTT. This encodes CACRHQNTEAFF.

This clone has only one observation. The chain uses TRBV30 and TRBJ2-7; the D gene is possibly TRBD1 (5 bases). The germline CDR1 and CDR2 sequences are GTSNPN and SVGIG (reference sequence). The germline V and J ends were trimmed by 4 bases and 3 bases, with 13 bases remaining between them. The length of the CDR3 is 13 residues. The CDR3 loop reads CAWTRTLGYEQYF. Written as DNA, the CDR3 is TGTGCCTGGACTAGGACATTGGGCTACGAGCAGTACTTC.

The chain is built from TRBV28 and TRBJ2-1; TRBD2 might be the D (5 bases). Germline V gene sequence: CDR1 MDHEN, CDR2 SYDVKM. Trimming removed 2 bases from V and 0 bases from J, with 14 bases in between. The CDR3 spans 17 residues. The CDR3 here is CASSLPHKRSSYNEQFF. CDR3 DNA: TGTGCCAGCAGTTTACCCCACAAGCGGAGCTCCTACAATGAGCAGTTCTTC.